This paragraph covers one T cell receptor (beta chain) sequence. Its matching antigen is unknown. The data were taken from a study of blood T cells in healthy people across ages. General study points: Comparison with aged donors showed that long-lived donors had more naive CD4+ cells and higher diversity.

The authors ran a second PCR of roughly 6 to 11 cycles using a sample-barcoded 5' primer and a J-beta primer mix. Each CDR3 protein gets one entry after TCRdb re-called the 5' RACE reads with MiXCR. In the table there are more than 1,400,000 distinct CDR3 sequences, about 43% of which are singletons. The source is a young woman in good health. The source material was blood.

CDR3 protein: CASSPGQISLFTSYEQYF. The DNA for the CDR3 is TGTGCCAGCTCACCAGGACAGATATCCTTATTTACCTCCTACGAGCAGTACTTC. The chain employs TRBV18 and TRBJ2-7, with D possibly TRBD1 on 6 matching bases. V was clipped by 2 bases and J by 0 bases, with 20 bases between them. There are 18 residues in the CDR3. Germline V gene sequence: CDR1 KGHSH, CDR2 LQKENI. The full variable domain, its missing parts supplied by reference TRBV18 and TRBJ2-7, is NAGVMQNPRHLVRRRGQEARLRCSPMKGHSHVYWYRQLPEEGLKFMVYLQKENIIDESGMPKERFSAEFPKEGPSILRIQQVVRGDSAAYFCASSPGQISLFTSYEQYFGPGTRLTVT.